The 26 T cell receptor beta chains listed next were all sequenced from one sample in a study of blood T cell repertoires in COVID-19. Using immunoSEQ multiplex PCR, the repertoire was profiled, and TCRdb retains in-frame clones only, with some absent. This sample has approximately 160,000 clones; about 80% occur once, and the top ten carry about an eighth. Sequences were obtained from peripheral blood. These receptors were collected from a man in his 70s who had recovered from COVID-19.

The genes are TRBV4-1 and TRBJ1-2; D is perhaps TRBD1 (6 bases). Per the germline V gene, CDR1 is MGHRA and CDR2 is YSYEKL. This CDR3 has 17 amino acids. The V and J ends lost 1 base and 7 bases respectively, with 22 bases between them. In DNA, the CDR3 is TGCGCCAGCAGCCAAGGGGTCCGGCCTGGGGGGGCAGGTGGCTACACCTTC. It yields the protein CASSQGVRPGGAGGYTF.

The CDR3 reads CAVEDSSYEQYF. Here the CDR3 DNA reads TGTGCCGTGGAAGACAGCTCCTACGAGCAGTACTTC. The chain joins TRBV28 to TRBJ2-7; possibly TRBD1 for D (5 bases). The CDR3 is made up of 12 amino acids. Trimming took off 11 bases at V and 0 bases at J, with 11 bases between the two ends. Germline V gene sequence: CDR1 MDHEN, CDR2 SYDVKM.

This clone was counted only a few times. The chain has TRBV5-5 and TRBJ2-2; TRBD2 matches 14 bases. Germline V gene lookup returns CDR1 SGHKS and CDR2 YYEKEE (reference sequence). There are 18 residues in the CDR3. V was pared by 1 base and J by 4 bases, with 6 bases of the junction left unmatched. In DNA form, the CDR3 reads TGTGCCAGCAGCTTGAGACTAGCGGGAGGGCGGTCCACCGGGGAGCTGTTTTTT. Translated, it gives CASSLRLAGGRSTGELFF.

V usage is TRBV3-1 (or the pseudogene TRBV3-2) and J usage is TRBJ1-4; D is ambiguous. The V end was cut by 7 bases, the J end by 4 bases, with 7 bases between. The CDR3 consists of 12 residues. Germline CDR1 is LGHDT and CDR2 is YNNKEL (reference sequence). For the CDR3, the DNA is TGTGCCAGCACGCGGGGTAATGAAAAACTGTTTTTT. It encodes CASTRGNEKLFF.

The rearrangement links TRBV5-6 to TRBJ2-7; possible D gene TRBD1, 5 bases. Germline values: CDR1 SGHDT, CDR2 YYEEEE. This CDR3 comprises 16 residues. V lost 1 base and J 6 bases, leaving 20 bases between the germline ends. CDR3 sequence (DNA): TGTGCCAGCAGCTTGAGATGGTTTCAGGGTGTAGGCGAGCAGTACTTC. Amino acids: CASSLRWFQGVGEQYF.

CDR3 nucleotides: TGCGCCAGCAGCCCAGGACAGGGGGGAGCCGAGCAGTACTTC. Translation: CASSPGQGGAEQYF. The rearrangement uses TRBV5-1 and TRBJ2-7; 10 positions match TRBD1. V gave up 4 bases and J gave up 6 bases; unmatched junction bases: 7. The CDR3 consists of 14 residues. Germline lookup yields CDR1 SGHRS and CDR2 YFSETQ.

This rearrangement joins TRBV5-1 to TRBJ1-1; the match to TRBD1 covers 8 bases. The J segment lost 1 base and the V segment lost 0 bases, leaving 5 bases of the junction unmatched. The CDR3 runs to 16 residues. Looked up from germline, CDR1 is SGHRS and CDR2 is YFSETQ. CDR3 coding DNA: TGCGCCAGCAGCTTGGGCGGTGGGACAGGGAACACTGAAGCTTTCTTT. It translates to CASSLGGGTGNTEAFF.

This clone was seen a single time. The genes are TRBV19 and TRBJ2-1; 9 bases fit TRBD1. The CDR3 contains 15 residues. Trimming took 9 bases from V and 5 from J; bases not matched to a gene: 11. Looked up from germline, CDR1 is LNHDA and CDR2 is SQIVND (reference sequence). The CDR3 loop is CARNPPGQGNNEQFF. Written as DNA, the CDR3 is TGTGCCAGAAATCCCCCGGGACAGGGAAACAATGAGCAGTTCTTC.

The chain combines TRBV18 with TRBJ2-7; 10 bases map to TRBD2. The germline V gene has CDR1 KGHSH and CDR2 LQKENI. This CDR3 spans 15 amino acids. The V gene end was trimmed by 3 bases and the J gene end by 3 bases; junction bases not matched to a gene: 5. In DNA form, the CDR3 reads TGTGCCAGCTCACCGAGGACTAGCGGATACTACGAGCAGTACTTC. Its protein product is CASSPRTSGYYEQYF.

The chain carries TRBV2 and TRBJ2-2; D not certain. The CDR3 is made up of 15 amino acids. V lost 4 bases to trimming and J lost 0 bases, with 9 bases between them. Per the germline V gene, CDR1 is SNHLY and CDR2 is FYNNEI. As DNA, the CDR3 is TGTGCCAGCAGTGGATCGAGCGCGAACACCGGGGAGCTGTTTTTT. Translated: CASSGSSANTGELFF.

This clone appeared a few times. This chain links TRBV4-1 with TRBJ1-1; D is ambiguous. The CDR3 runs 15 residues. Germline V lookup: CDR1 MGHRA, CDR2 YSYEKL. V gave up 1 base and J gave up 2 bases, with 11 bases separating them. DNA of the CDR3: TGCGCCAGCAGCCAAGTGGGCAGCACAAACACTGAAGCTTTCTTT. Protein sequence: CASSQVGSTNTEAFF.

This chain joins TRBV18 and TRBJ2-1; tentative D call: TRBD2 (5 bases). V lost 3 bases and J lost 7, with 16 bases in between. This CDR3 spans 15 amino acids. Germline V gene lookup returns CDR1 KGHSH and CDR2 LQKENI. CDR3 sequence reads: CASSPRGSGENEQFF. In nucleotides, the CDR3 is TGTGCCAGCTCACCGAGAGGGAGTGGAGAGAATGAGCAGTTCTTC.

The chain is built from TRBV5-1 and TRBJ2-1, with D possibly being TRBD2 (6 bases). Trimming cost V 1 base and J 9 bases, with 11 bases left between them. Germline V gene sequence: CDR1 SGHRS, CDR2 YFSETQ. CDR3 length: 13 residues. CDR3 protein: CASSLTGEGEQFF. In nucleotides, the CDR3 is TGCGCCAGCAGCTTGACGGGAGAGGGTGAGCAGTTCTTC.

This clone was recorded a few times. This chain joins TRBV5-1 and TRBJ1-4; TRBD1 is a possible D gene (5 bases). Deletions cut 4 bases from V and 8 bases from J, with 15 bases between. Germline values: CDR1 SGHRS, CDR2 YFSETQ. This CDR3 is 14 amino acids long. CDR3 sequence reads: CASSNPGGEEKLFF. As DNA, the CDR3 is TGCGCCAGCAGCAACCCGGGGGGAGAGGAAAAACTGTTTTTT.

In nucleotides, the CDR3 is TGTGCCAGCTCACCACCCGAACAAAATGAAAAACTGTTTTTT. This encodes CASSPPEQNEKLFF. This chain links TRBV18 with TRBJ1-4; D call uncertain. CDR1 is KGHSH, CDR2 LQKENI, per germline. Trimming took 0 bases from V and 5 from J, leaving 7 bases between them. The CDR3 runs 14 residues. The entire variable domain, with the rest obtained from reference TRBV18 and TRBJ1-4, is as follows: NAGVMQNPRHLVRRRGQEARLRCSPMKGHSHVYWYRQLPEEGLKFMVYLQKENIIDESGMPKERFSAEFPKEGPSILRIQQVVRGDSAAYFCASSPPEQNEKLFFGSGTQLSVL.

This chain links TRBV18 with TRBJ1-5, with TRBD1 matching 8 bases. The CDR3 has 15 amino acids. CDR1 and CDR2 from the germline V gene are KGHSH and LQKENI. The trim removed 2 bases at V and 0 bases at J, leaving 0 bases unmatched. In DNA form, the CDR3 reads TGTGCCAGCTCACCAGGACAGGGTAGCAATCAGCCCCAGCATTTT. Translated: CASSPGQGSNQPQHF.

The chain employs TRBV29-1 and TRBJ2-3; the match to TRBD2 covers 7 bases. Germline V lookup: CDR1 SQVTM, CDR2 ANQGSEA. V was pared by 6 bases and J by 0 bases, with 3 bases of the junction left unmatched. This CDR3 region has 13 residues. The DNA of the CDR3 is TGCAGCGTCGAGACTAGCAGCACAGATACGCAGTATTTT. As protein: CSVETSSTDTQYF.

The chain recombines TRBV5-5 with TRBJ1-5; unclear D gene. This CDR3 has 15 amino acids. The germline gives CDR1 SGHKS, CDR2 YYEKEE (reference sequence). V was pared by 0 bases and J by 4 bases, with 11 bases between. In nucleotides, the CDR3 is TGTGCCAGCAGCTTGGAGGTAGGGAGGAATCAGCCCCAGCATTTT. Protein: CASSLEVGRNQPQHF. Using reference TRBV5-5 and TRBJ1-5 for the parts outside the CDR3, the full variable domain is DAGVTQSPTHLIKTRGQQVTLRCSPISGHKSVSWYQQVLGQGPQFIFQYYEKEERGRGNFPDRFSARQFPNYSSELNVNALLLGDSALYLCASSLEVGRNQPQHFGDGTRLSIL.

The V gene is TRBV11-2, the J gene TRBJ2-1, with TRBD1 matching over 10 bases. CDR1 is SGHAT and CDR2 is FQNNGV in the germline V gene. This CDR3 comprises 17 residues. The ends lost 2 bases at V and 9 bases at J; junction bases unmatched: 13. The CDR3 DNA is TGTGCCAGCAGCTTACTGACAGGGGGCCGGGTACTCGGTGAGCAGTTCTTC. This codes for CASSLLTGGRVLGEQFF. Full variable domain (outside the CDR3, taken from reference TRBV11-2 and TRBJ2-1): EAGVAQSPRYKIIEKRQSVAFWCNPISGHATLYWYQQILGQGPKLLIQFQNNGVVDDSQLPKDRFSAERLKGVDSTLKIQPAKLEDSAVYLCASSLLTGGRVLGEQFFGPGTRLTVL.

This chain uses TRBV28 with TRBJ1-1; D gene unclear. Looked up from germline, CDR1 is MDHEN and CDR2 is SYDVKM. This CDR3 is 13 amino acids long. V lost 2 bases and J 1 base, leaving 5 bases between the germline ends. The CDR3: CASSLRENTEAFF. CDR3 bases: TGTGCCAGCAGTTTACGAGAGAACACTGAAGCTTTCTTT.

The J gene is TRBJ2-1, the V gene TRBV27; D ambiguous. V gave up 6 bases and J gave up 2 bases, with 5 bases separating them. CDR3 length equals 12 residues. Germline CDR1 is MNHEY and CDR2 is SMNVEV (reference sequence). The CDR3: CASSTTYNEQFF. For the CDR3, the DNA is TGTGCCAGCAGCACAACCTACAATGAGCAGTTCTTC.

The chain couples TRBV4-2 to TRBJ2-1; 7 nucleotides agree with TRBD1. V shed 3 bases, J shed 0 bases, and the junction held 5 bases outside the gene matches. Germline CDR1 is LGHNA and CDR2 is YNFKEQ. The CDR3 length is 16 residues. As DNA, the CDR3 is TGTGCCAGCAGCCACCCGGGACAGAGCTCCTACAATGAGCAGTTCTTC. Translation: CASSHPGQSSYNEQFF.

This chain uses TRBV9 with TRBJ2-7; TRBD2 aligns across 9 bases. There are 16 residues in the CDR3. Germline V gives CDR1 SGDLS, CDR2 YYNGEE. Trimming took 3 bases from V and 0 from J; bases not matched to a gene: 7. The CDR3 reads CASSAGEREVSYEQYF. Written as DNA, the CDR3 is TGTGCCAGCAGCGCGGGGGAGCGGGAGGTCTCCTACGAGCAGTACTTC.

The chain has TRBV5-1 and TRBJ1-1; D not certain. Germline V gene sequence: CDR1 SGHRS, CDR2 YFSETQ. Between the trimmed V and J ends, which lost 2 bases and 3 bases, there was a span of 23 bases. CDR3 length: 18 residues. The CDR3 reads CASSFSLPGDRTDTEAFF. The CDR3 region has the DNA TGCGCCAGCAGCTTCAGCCTACCGGGAGACCGAACCGACACTGAAGCTTTCTTT. The full variable domain, rest sourced from reference TRBV5-1 and TRBJ1-1, is KAGVTQTPRYLIKTRGQQVTLSCSPISGHRSVSWYQQTPGQGLQFLFEYFSETQRNKGNFPGRFSGRQFSNSRSEMNVSTLELGDSALYLCASSFSLPGDRTDTEAFFGQGTRLTVV.

As for this clone: This CDR3 is also generated by other DNA sequences in the sample. This rearrangement joins TRBV13 to TRBJ2-2; 13 bases are a match to TRBD2. With 6 bases clipped from V and 3 bases from J, the junction kept 7 bases outside the gene matches. Germline CDR1 PRHDT, CDR2 FYEKMQ (reference sequence). The length of the CDR3 is 17 residues. CDR3 residues: CASSSRTSGSDTGELFF. DNA of the CDR3: TGTGCCAGCAGTTCTCGGACTAGCGGGAGTGACACCGGGGAGCTGTTTTTT.

This chain uses TRBV19 with TRBJ1-5, with D unresolved. CDR1 is LNHDA and CDR2 is SQIVND in the germline V gene (reference sequence). The CDR3 has 13 amino acids. Trimming removed 7 bases at V and 4 bases at J, with 11 bases between. The CDR3 reads CASKFSGNQPQHF. The CDR3 nucleotides are TGTGCCAGTAAGTTCTCGGGAAATCAGCCCCAGCATTTT.